Below are 2 T cell receptor beta chains sequenced from a single sample in a study of OX40 agonist ivuxolimab in advanced cancers. Assay: immunoSEQ multiplex PCR; the TCRdb copy retains only in-frame clones and omits some. The data contain tens of thousands of clones, 87% of them seen just once; the ten biggest clones take up about 1.8%. Sequenced here: CD4+ or CD8+ T cells sorted from blood, sampled in a trial of the OX40 agonist ivuxolimab. The source is an adult with an advanced solid tumor such as melanoma, head and neck, liver or kidney cancer.

The CDR3 loop reads CASVAQGRSYGYTF. Here the CDR3 DNA reads TGTGCCAGCGTGGCGCAAGGCCGTTCCTATGGCTACACCTTC. The chain joins TRBV2 to TRBJ1-2; D gene ambiguous. Trimming removed 8 bases from V and 4 bases from J, with 17 bases in between. CDR1 and CDR2 (germline): SNHLY, FYNNEI. This CDR3 region has 14 residues.

The chain combines TRBV5-1 with TRBJ2-5, with D perhaps matching TRBD1 (6 bases). Trimming removed 4 bases from V and 4 bases from J, with 14 bases in between. This CDR3 region has 14 residues. Germline V gene sequence: CDR1 SGHRS, CDR2 YFSETQ. In DNA form, the CDR3 reads TGCGCCAGCAGCGCACTCCGGGACATAGAGACCCAGTACTTC. This gives the protein CASSALRDIETQYF.